A selection of T cell receptor beta chains follows, all from one sample in a study of blood T cell repertoires in COVID-19. Generated by immunoSEQ multiplex PCR, the TCRdb table keeps only in-frame clones and is missing some. Here the sample spans 130,000 or so clones, around 86% being singletons. Sequencing was done on a sample of peripheral blood. The receptors here all came from a man between 45 and 60 years old with active COVID-19. The CDR3 runs from the conserved cysteine through the conserved F or W. D genes are given only for firm matches. Clone size is not always given. Where it is, it says once, few, many or a class for expanded clones.

size: NA
D: NA
V: TRBV2
J: TRBJ1-1
CDR3: CASLARLLTEAFF
DNA: TGTGCCAGCCTAGCTCGCCTACTAACTGAAGCTTTCTTT

size: NA
D: NA
V: TRBV21-1
J: TRBJ2-7
CDR3: CASSKTVDRGTYEQYF
DNA: TGTGCCAGCAGCAAAACGGTGGACAGGGGGACCTACGAGCAGTACTTC

size: NA
D: NA
V: TRBV5-1
J: TRBJ2-7
CDR3: CASRGAFIYEQYF
DNA: TGCGCCAGCAGGGGCGCATTCATCTACGAGCAGTACTTC

size: NA
D: NA
V: TRBV2
J: TRBJ1-3
CDR3: CASGKRGAGNTIYF
DNA: TGTGCCAGCGGCAAAAGGGGTGCTGGAAACACCATATATTTT

size: NA
D: TRBD1
V: TRBV11-2
J: TRBJ1-3
CDR3: CASSARQGNGNTIYF
DNA: TGTGCCAGCAGCGCACGACAGGGGAATGGAAACACCATATATTTT

size: NA
D: TRBD1
V: TRBV6-5
J: TRBJ2-7
CDR3: CASRTARDRGPEQYF
DNA: TGTGCCAGCAGAACAGCGCGGGACAGGGGGCCCGAGCAGTACTTC

size: NA
D: TRBD1
V: TRBV30
J: TRBJ1-6
CDR3: CAWDRVEWSPLHF
DNA: TGTGCCTGGGACAGGGTGGAATGGTCACCCCTCCACTTT

size: NA
D: NA
V: TRBV6-2/TRBV6-3
J: TRBJ1-1
CDR3: CASSYSLNREGAFF
DNA: TGTGCCAGCAGTTATTCCCTAAACAGGGAGGGAGCTTTCTTT

size: NA
D: NA
V: TRBV12-5
J: TRBJ1-2
CDR3: CASGPPRGGRGGYTF
DNA: TGTGCTAGTGGTCCCCCGAGGGGGGGCCGCGGTGGCTACACCTTC

size: NA
D: NA
V: TRBV6-5
J: TRBJ1-5
CDR3: CASTRLDAPILPQHF
DNA: TGTGCCAGCACCCGACTTGACGCCCCTATTTTGCCCCAGCATTTT

size: NA
D: TRBD1
V: TRBV9
J: TRBJ2-5
CDR3: CASSGPGQGETQYF
DNA: TGTGCCAGCAGCGGACCGGGACAGGGAGAGACCCAGTACTTC

size: once
D: NA
V: TRBV6-2/TRBV6-3
J: TRBJ1-1
CDR3: CASSPSKGVNTEAFF
DNA: TGTGCCAGCAGTCCGAGCAAAGGAGTGAACACTGAAGCTTTCTTT

size: once
D: TRBD2
V: TRBV7-8
J: TRBJ2-7
CDR3: CASSSRLATGPGGYEQYF
DNA: TGTGCCAGCAGCTCAAGACTAGCGACCGGCCCCGGGGGGTACGAGCAGTACTTC

size: NA
D: TRBD1
V: TRBV7-2
J: TRBJ1-2
CDR3: CASSLAAGQGYGYTF
DNA: TGTGCCAGCAGCTTAGCCGCGGGACAGGGGTATGGCTACACCTTC

size: NA
D: TRBD1
V: TRBV7-9
J: TRBJ2-7
CDR3: CASSVHRGSYEQYF
DNA: TGTGCCAGCAGCGTCCACAGGGGTTCATACGAGCAGTACTTC

size: NA
D: TRBD2
V: TRBV7-9
J: TRBJ2-5
CDR3: CASSFSGGAETQYF
DNA: TGTGCCAGCAGCTTCAGCGGGGGGGCAGAGACCCAGTACTTC

size: NA
D: NA
V: TRBV6-2/TRBV6-3
J: TRBJ1-5
CDR3: CASSRARVNYSNQPQHF
DNA: TGTGCCAGCAGTCGTGCCCGGGTAAACTATAGCAATCAGCCCCAGCATTTT

size: NA
D: NA
V: TRBV5-6
J: TRBJ1-1
CDR3: CASSPGFSEAFF
DNA: TGTGCCAGCAGCCCCGGGTTTTCTGAAGCTTTCTTT

size: NA
D: NA
V: TRBV7-3
J: TRBJ2-1
CDR3: CASSPPGAYNEQFF
DNA: TGTGCCAGCAGCCCACCGGGGGCCTACAATGAGCAGTTCTTC

size: once
D: NA
V: TRBV6-2/TRBV6-3
J: TRBJ1-1
CDR3: CASSLLPPAAEAFF
DNA: TGTGCCAGCAGCCTACTACCCCCGGCAGCTGAAGCTTTCTTT

size: NA
D: TRBD1
V: TRBV6-2/TRBV6-3
J: TRBJ2-2
CDR3: CASSRQGPNTGELFF
DNA: TGTGCCAGCAGTCGACAGGGACCGAACACCGGGGAGCTGTTTTTT

size: NA
D: TRBD2
V: TRBV5-1
J: TRBJ2-2
CDR3: CASSLDPSGGLNTGELFF
DNA: TGCGCCAGCAGCTTGGATCCTAGCGGGGGGTTAAACACCGGGGAGCTGTTTTTT

size: once
D: TRBD2
V: TRBV9
J: TRBJ2-1
CDR3: CASSLGLAGGPPYNEQFF
DNA: TGTGCCAGCAGCCTCGGACTAGCGGGGGGGCCTCCCTACAATGAGCAGTTCTTC

size: NA
D: TRBD1
V: TRBV7-3
J: TRBJ2-5
CDR3: CASSKGAQETQYF
DNA: TGTGCCAGCAGTAAGGGGGCTCAAGAGACCCAGTACTTC

size: NA
D: TRBD1
V: TRBV18
J: TRBJ2-3
CDR3: CASSPDRALYTDTQYF
DNA: TGTGCCAGCTCACCAGACAGGGCTCTTTACACAGATACGCAGTATTTT